This T cell receptor (beta chain) was documented in a study of shared clonotypes between healthy human individuals. Trimming took 3 bases from V and 2 from J; bases not matched to a gene: 2. The CDR3 is 14 residues long. Per the germline V gene, CDR1 is SGHTA and CDR2 is FQGNSA. A CD45RA-negative memory subset and a CD45RA+ naive subset were separated from the CD4+ cells. In the source study's methods: ImmunoSEQ gave junction-only sequences without quality scores, so filtering differed. The method was immunoSEQ multiplex PCR; TCRdb's version includes in-frame clones alone and lacks a portion of them. V and J calls and clone size are those listed in that table; D and trimming were worked out from the DNA. Found here are 950,000 to 1,100,000 clones, roughly 75% of them singletons; the top ten hold around 1.5%. Details on this clone: Other DNA variants within this sample encode the same CDR3.

The sequenced material came from memory CD4+ T cells sorted from blood. As for subset: CD45RA-negative fraction. The gene calls are TRBV7-2 and TRBJ2-3; 7 nucleotides line up with TRBD1. This sequence was found in a man in his late teens or twenties in good health. This CDR3 reads CASSLGQITDTQYF. The CDR3 DNA reads as TGTGCCAGCAGCTTGGGACAGATCACAGATACGCAGTATTTT. Full variable domain (outside the CDR3, taken from reference TRBV7-2 and TRBJ2-3): GAGVSQSPSNKVTEKGKDVELRCDPISGHTALYWYRQSLGQGLEFLIYFQGNSAPDKSGLPSDRFSAERTGGSVSTLTIQRTQQEDSAVYLCASSLGQITDTQYFGPGTRLTVL.